The 31 T cell receptor beta chains below all came from one sample that was sequenced in a study of OX40 agonist ivuxolimab in advanced cancers. Repertoires were generated with immunoSEQ multiplex PCR, while TCRdb's copy carries only in-frame clones and drops some. The sample has 90,000 to 100,000 clones; around nine tenths are singletons. The sample consisted of CD4+ or CD8+ T cells sorted from blood, taken in a trial of the OX40 agonist ivuxolimab. The source is an adult with an advanced solid tumor such as melanoma, head and neck, liver or kidney cancer.

A note on this clone: Relative to the germline gene, one junction end is altered; a read error may explain this. V usage is TRBV27 and J usage is TRBJ2-1, with a tentative D call TRBD2 (6 bases). The CDR3 sequence is 14 residues long. Per the germline V gene, CDR1 is MNHEY and CDR2 is SMNVEV (reference sequence). The DNA of the CDR3 is TGTGTCAGCAGGAGGGACCCCGCCTACAATGAGCAGTTCTTC. It yields the protein CVSRRDPAYNEQFF.

The CDR3 coding sequence is TGTGCCAGCAGCATCAGACAGGCCGGGGAGCTGTTTTTT. Its protein is CASSIRQAGELFF. The J gene is TRBJ2-2, the V gene TRBV7-6, with TRBD1 as a possible D gene (6 bases). Germline CDR1 and CDR2: SGHVS and FNYEAQ. The CDR3 spans 13 residues. V lost 5 bases, J lost 6 bases, and 10 bases lay in between.

The chain links TRBV21-1 to TRBJ2-1. TRBV21-1 is a pseudogene. There are 16 residues in the CDR3. The CDR3 loop reads CASSLHGLSSYNEQFF. CDR3 bases: TGTGCCAGCAGCCTCCACGGCCTTAGCTCCTACAATGAGCAGTTCTTC.

V gene TRBV5-1 combines with J gene TRBJ2-3, with TRBD1 as a possible D gene (5 bases). Germline-derived CDR1 and CDR2 are SGHRS and YFSETQ. The CDR3 is 16 residues long. V was pared by 0 bases and J by 2 bases, with 13 bases between. Here the CDR3 DNA reads TGCGCCAGCAGCTTGGGACAGTCCCCTCACACAGATACGCAGTATTTT. Translating it yields CASSLGQSPHTDTQYF.

The V gene is TRBV19, the J gene TRBJ1-4; TRBD1 matches at 11 bases. This CDR3 comprises 15 residues. Germline V CDR1 and CDR2: LNHDA, SQIVND (reference sequence). V lost 5 bases to trimming and J lost 7 bases; unmatched junction nucleotides: 6. CDR3 in DNA: TGTGCCAGTAGTCCCGGACAGGGGGCGTCTGAAAAACTGTTTTTT. The encoded protein is CASSPGQGASEKLFF.

V is TRBV28 and J is TRBJ1-2; D might be TRBD1 (5 bases). This CDR3 contains 14 residues. V was cut by 2 bases and J by 7 bases, with 14 bases left in between. Germline V lookup: CDR1 MDHEN, CDR2 SYDVKM. The CDR3 sequence is CASSLVAGRGGYTF. In DNA, the CDR3 is TGTGCCAGCAGTTTAGTCGCAGGGAGGGGTGGCTACACCTTC.

This chain connects TRBV20-1 to TRBJ1-2, with 9 bases that match TRBD1. V lost 8 bases to trimming and J lost 4 bases; unmatched junction nucleotides: 2. The CDR3 contains 11 residues. Germline V gives CDR1 DFQATT, CDR2 SNEGSKA (reference sequence). The CDR3 coding sequence is TGCAGTACGGACAGGGGCTATGGCTACACCTTC. It specifies CSTDRGYGYTF.

The CDR3 bases are TGCGCCAGCAGCCTAGGGCAGGGGGCGCGGGATGAGCAGTTCTTC. It is translated as CASSLGQGARDEQFF. V gene TRBV5-1 combines with J gene TRBJ2-1, with TRBD1 matching 8 bases. The germline CDR1 and CDR2 sequences are SGHRS and YFSETQ. The CDR3 contains 15 residues. The V and J ends lost 4 bases and 8 bases, in that order; junction bases with no gene match: 11.

The chain recombines TRBV4-3 with TRBJ2-1; 8 nucleotides match TRBD2. CDR3 length: 15 residues. V lost 4 bases and J lost 3; bases outside the gene matches: 5. Germline-derived CDR1 and CDR2 are LGHNA and YSLEER. The CDR3 DNA sequence: TGCGCCAGCAGCCCGGGGGGGCGAGACTACAATGAGCAGTTCTTC. Protein: CASSPGGRDYNEQFF.

V usage is TRBV7-9 and J usage is TRBJ2-5; weak D call: TRBD2 (6 bases). Germline V gives CDR1 SEHNR, CDR2 FQNEAQ (reference sequence). The CDR3 consists of 15 residues. Trimming took 5 bases from V and 7 from J, leaving 20 bases between them. CDR3 DNA: TGTGCCAGCAGCCCTTCGGGAGCGCCGATTTGGACCCAGTACTTC. It encodes CASSPSGAPIWTQYF.

The gene calls are TRBV2 and TRBJ1-1, with D tentatively TRBD1 (5 bases). Germline V gene sequence: CDR1 SNHLY, CDR2 FYNNEI. Deletions cut 6 bases from V and 1 base from J, with 9 bases between. The CDR3 is 13 amino acids. CDR3 coding DNA: TGTGCCAGCAGGGCAGACAGGAACACTGAAGCTTTCTTT. It translates to CASRADRNTEAFF.

The chain uses TRBV5-1 and TRBJ2-1; D remains unclear. V was trimmed by 3 bases and J by 8 bases, leaving 15 bases between them. The CDR3 length is 14 residues. Germline assignment: CDR1 SGHRS and CDR2 YFSETQ. The CDR3 reads CASSSNYASDEQFF. For the CDR3, the DNA is TGCGCCAGCAGCTCCAACTATGCGTCCGATGAGCAGTTCTTC.

The gene calls are TRBV5-1 and TRBJ2-1; D may correspond to TRBD1 or TRBD2 (8 bases each). Between the trimmed V and J ends, which lost 4 bases and 6 bases, there was a span of 23 bases. CDR1 is SGHRS and CDR2 is YFSETQ in the germline V gene. CDR3 size: 17 residues. CDR3 sequence: CASSHQGAQRGSNEQFF. The CDR3 coding sequence is TGCGCCAGCAGCCACCAGGGGGCTCAGCGGGGGTCCAATGAGCAGTTCTTC.

The chain combines TRBV4-1 with TRBJ1-3, with 8 nucleotides matching TRBD1. Germline V CDR1 and CDR2: MGHRA, YSYEKL. J was trimmed by 8 bases and V by 1 base; bases with no gene match: 4. The CDR3 contains 14 residues. The CDR3 nucleotides are TGCGCCAGCAGCCAAGGACAGGGGAAGTACACCATATATTTT. It codes for CASSQGQGKYTIYF.

The V call is TRBV5-8, the J call TRBJ1-6; D gene ambiguous. Germline V gene sequence: CDR1 SGHTS, CDR2 YDEGEE. The CDR3 sequence is 15 residues long. With 7 bases removed from V and 7 bases from J, the gap between germline ends came to 18 bases. The CDR3 DNA follows: TGTGCCAGCGTCCGTTTCCCGGCGGGGAATTCACCCCTCCACTTT. It specifies CASVRFPAGNSPLHF.

V gene TRBV10-2 combines with J gene TRBJ1-1; D uncertain. V was cut by 4 bases and J by 5 bases, with 11 bases left in between. The CDR3 loop spans 13 amino acids. The V gene's germline CDR1 is WSHSY and CDR2 SAAADI. The CDR3 here is CASSATRGTEAFF. The CDR3 DNA is TGCGCCAGCAGTGCCACGCGAGGGACTGAAGCTTTCTTT.

V usage is TRBV19 and J usage is TRBJ1-5; D gene unclear. CDR1 is LNHDA and CDR2 is SQIVND in the germline V gene (reference sequence). The CDR3 runs 15 residues. Trimming removed 7 bases from V and 5 bases from J, with 18 bases in between. The CDR3 nucleotides are TGTGCCAGTACCCAAGACGCATACGGAGATCAGCCCCAGCATTTT. As protein: CASTQDAYGDQPQHF. The entire variable domain, with the rest obtained from reference TRBV19 and TRBJ1-5, is as follows: DGGITQSPKYLFRKEGQNVTLSCEQNLNHDAMYWYRQDPGQGLRLIYYSQIVNDFQKGDIAEGYSVSREKKESFPLTVTSAQKNPTAFYLCASTQDAYGDQPQHFGDGTRLSIL.

CDR3 bases: TGTGCCAACTCCCCTACAGGGCTGGCGAACACCGGGGAGCTGTTTTTT. It yields the protein CANSPTGLANTGELFF. The V and J genes are TRBV18 and TRBJ2-2, with D possibly TRBD1 on 6 matching bases. Germline values: CDR1 KGHSH, CDR2 LQKENI. Trimming shortened V by 10 bases and J by 0 bases, and 18 bases separated the two germline ends. The CDR3 covers 16 residues.

The chain employs TRBV1 and TRBJ2-5; TRBD2 reflects the table's D call only, with no check against the DNA. TRBV1 is marked as a pseudogene. This CDR3 is built from 17 residues. The CDR3 nucleotides read TGCACCAGCAGCCAACGCACTAGCGGGAGGTGGTGGGAGACCCAGTACTTC. Its translation is CTSSQRTSGRWWETQYF.

The V and J genes are TRBV28 and TRBJ2-1, with a weak D call TRBD1 (6 bases). Germline V gives CDR1 MDHEN, CDR2 SYDVKM. V lost 7 bases, J lost 7 bases, and 11 bases lay in between. The CDR3 sequence is 12 residues long. The DNA for the CDR3 is TGTGCCAGCATTTCAGGGGTTAATGAGCAGTTCTTC. This translates into CASISGVNEQFF.

This clone appeared a few times. V and J are TRBV19 and TRBJ1-5, with D unresolved. CDR1 and CDR2 (germline): LNHDA, SQIVND (reference sequence). The V gene lost 7 bases and the J gene lost 4 bases, with 14 bases spanning the gap. This CDR3 is built from 14 residues. The CDR3 spells CASTHTAANQPQHF. The CDR3 DNA is TGTGCCAGTACCCATACAGCGGCTAATCAGCCCCAGCATTTT.

V usage is TRBV11-2 and J usage is TRBJ2-5; TRBD2 aligns across 10 bases. Germline V CDR1 and CDR2: SGHAT, FQNNGV. The CDR3 is made up of 19 amino acids. V lost 5 bases to trimming and J lost 5 bases; unmatched junction nucleotides: 20. CDR3 sequence reads: CASSLRYQREGLKEETQYF. The CDR3 DNA follows: TGTGCCAGCAGCCTCCGTTACCAGCGGGAGGGCCTAAAGGAGGAGACCCAGTACTTC. The full variable domain, its missing parts supplied by reference TRBV11-2 and TRBJ2-5, is EAGVAQSPRYKIIEKRQSVAFWCNPISGHATLYWYQQILGQGPKLLIQFQNNGVVDDSQLPKDRFSAERLKGVDSTLKIQPAKLEDSAVYLCASSLRYQREGLKEETQYFGPGTRLLVL.

This chain links TRBV19 with TRBJ1-4, with a weak D call TRBD1 (5 bases). V shed 10 bases and J shed 10 bases, with 22 bases lying between them. CDR1 is LNHDA and CDR2 is SQIVND in the germline V gene (reference sequence). This CDR3 contains 14 residues. The CDR3 spells CATTADTPWGKLFF. DNA for the CDR3: TGTGCCACCACAGCGGACACTCCCTGGGGAAAACTGTTTTTT.

The chain carries TRBV7-8 and TRBJ1-6; 7 positions agree with TRBD1. The CDR3 contains 11 residues. Per germline, CDR1 SGHVS and CDR2 FQNEAQ. After removal of 3 bases from V and 15 bases from J, the junction contained 2 bases not matched to a gene. The CDR3 region has the DNA TGTGCCAGCAGCTTGGGACAGCACCTCCACTTT. Translating gives CASSLGQHLHF.

The chain links TRBV6-1 to TRBJ1-1; 9 positions match TRBD1. Germline values: CDR1 MNHNS, CDR2 SASEGT. This CDR3 comprises 13 residues. V was pared by 8 bases and J by 4 bases, with 5 bases of the junction left unmatched. The CDR3 spells CASEQGAFTEAFF. CDR3 coding DNA: TGTGCCAGCGAACAGGGGGCTTTCACTGAAGCTTTCTTT.

In the case of this clone: Within the sample, other DNA sequences also encode this same CDR3. V and J are TRBV11-2 and TRBJ2-5; D might be TRBD2 (5 bases). The germline gives CDR1 SGHAT, CDR2 FQNNGV. The CDR3 consists of 14 residues. The ends were cut back, 1 base at V and 4 bases at J, with 10 bases in the middle. The CDR3 sequence is CASSLGLAGETQYF. The CDR3 DNA is TGTGCCAGCAGCTTAGGGCTAGCAGGAGAGACCCAGTACTTC.

The chain uses TRBV7-2 and TRBJ2-1; the D is unclear. V lost 1 base and J lost 7, with 8 bases in between. The CDR3 is 13 amino acids. Germline lookup yields CDR1 SGHTA and CDR2 FQGNSA. The CDR3, as DNA: TGTGCCAGCAGCTTAGGCTGGTGGAATGAGCAGTTCTTC. This sequence encodes CASSLGWWNEQFF.

V usage is TRBV6-5 and J usage is TRBJ2-7; D remains ambiguous. This CDR3 comprises 13 residues. The V and J ends lost 0 bases and 5 bases respectively, with 8 bases between them. Germline CDR1 reads MNHEY; CDR2 reads SVGAGI. The DNA for the CDR3 is TGTGCCAGCAGTTACTCCCCCGCAAACGAGCAGTACTTC. It is translated as CASSYSPANEQYF.

As concerns this clone: Germline and junction disagree at one end, which may indicate a read error. The chain couples TRBV5-8 to TRBJ2-7; no reliable D call. Germline V gene sequence: CDR1 SGHTS, CDR2 YDEGEE. This CDR3 region has 11 residues. The CDR3 protein is CASSSLEPKHF. The CDR3 DNA is TGTGCCAGCAGCTCGCTAGAGCCCAAACACTTC.

The chain joins TRBV29-1 to TRBJ1-1; D call uncertain. The germline V and J ends were trimmed by 7 bases and 0 bases, with 21 bases remaining between them. CDR1 SQVTM and CDR2 ANQGSEA come from the germline V gene. This CDR3 comprises 16 residues. CDR3 region: CSAHVQPVYMNTEAFF. The CDR3 nucleotides are TGCAGCGCCCATGTACAGCCGGTTTACATGAACACTGAAGCTTTCTTT.

The V gene is TRBV7-2, the J gene TRBJ2-2; TRBD2 might be the D (6 bases). CDR3 length: 16 amino acids. Germline V lookup: CDR1 SGHTA, CDR2 FQGNSA. Trimming shortened V by 6 bases and J by 1 base, and 15 bases separated the two germline ends. Here the CDR3 DNA reads TGTGCCAGCAGTAACTGGGGGGTTGTGAACACCGGGGAGCTGTTTTTT. This translates into CASSNWGVVNTGELFF.